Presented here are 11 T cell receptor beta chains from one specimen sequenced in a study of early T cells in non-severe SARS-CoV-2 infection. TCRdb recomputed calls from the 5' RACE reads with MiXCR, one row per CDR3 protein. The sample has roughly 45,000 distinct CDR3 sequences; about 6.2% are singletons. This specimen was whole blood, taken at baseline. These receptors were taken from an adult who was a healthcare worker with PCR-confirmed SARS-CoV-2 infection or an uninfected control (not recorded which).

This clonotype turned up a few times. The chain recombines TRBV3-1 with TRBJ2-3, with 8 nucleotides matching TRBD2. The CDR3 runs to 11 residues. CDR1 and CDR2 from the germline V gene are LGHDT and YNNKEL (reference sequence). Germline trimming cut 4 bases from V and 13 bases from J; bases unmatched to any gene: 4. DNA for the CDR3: TGTGCCAGCAGCCGGGGACTAGAAAAGTATTTT. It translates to CASSRGLEKYF.

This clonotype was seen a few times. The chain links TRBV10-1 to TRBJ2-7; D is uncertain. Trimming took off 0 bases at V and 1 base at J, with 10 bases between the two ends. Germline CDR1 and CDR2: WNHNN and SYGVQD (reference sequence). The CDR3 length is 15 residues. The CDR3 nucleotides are TGCGCCAGCAGTGAGTCAGGACCAAAATCCTACGAGCAGTACTTC. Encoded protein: CASSESGPKSYEQYF.

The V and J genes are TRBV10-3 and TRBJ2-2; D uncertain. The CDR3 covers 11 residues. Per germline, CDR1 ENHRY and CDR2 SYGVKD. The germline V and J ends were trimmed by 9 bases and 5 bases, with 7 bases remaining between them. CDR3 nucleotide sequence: TGTGCCATGAGGAGTACCGGGGAGCTGTTTTTT. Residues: CAMRSTGELFF.

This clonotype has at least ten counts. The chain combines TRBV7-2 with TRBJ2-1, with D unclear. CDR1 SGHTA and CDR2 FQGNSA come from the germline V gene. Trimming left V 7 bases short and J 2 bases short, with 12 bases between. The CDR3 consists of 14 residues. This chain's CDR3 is CASTKPTTYNEQFF. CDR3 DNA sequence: TGTGCCAGCACCAAGCCGACAACCTACAATGAGCAGTTCTTC.

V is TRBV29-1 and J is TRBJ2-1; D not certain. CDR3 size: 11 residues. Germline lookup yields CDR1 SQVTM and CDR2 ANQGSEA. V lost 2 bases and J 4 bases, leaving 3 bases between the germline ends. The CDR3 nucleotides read TGCAGCGTTGAAATTTACAATGAGCAGTTCTTC. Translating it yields CSVEIYNEQFF.

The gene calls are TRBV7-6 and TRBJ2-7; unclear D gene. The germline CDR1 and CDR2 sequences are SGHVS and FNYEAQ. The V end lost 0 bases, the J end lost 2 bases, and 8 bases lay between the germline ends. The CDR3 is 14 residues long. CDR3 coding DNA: TGTGCCAGCAGCTTAGCGGTGGCAGCCTACGAGCAGTACTTC. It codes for CASSLAVAAYEQYF.

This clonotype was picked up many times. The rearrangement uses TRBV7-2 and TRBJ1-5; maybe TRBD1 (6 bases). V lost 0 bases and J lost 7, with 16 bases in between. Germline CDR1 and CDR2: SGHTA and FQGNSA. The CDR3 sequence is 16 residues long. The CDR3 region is CASSLAQGGGGQPQHF. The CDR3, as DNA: TGTGCCAGCAGCTTAGCGCAAGGGGGGGGCGGACAGCCCCAGCATTTT.

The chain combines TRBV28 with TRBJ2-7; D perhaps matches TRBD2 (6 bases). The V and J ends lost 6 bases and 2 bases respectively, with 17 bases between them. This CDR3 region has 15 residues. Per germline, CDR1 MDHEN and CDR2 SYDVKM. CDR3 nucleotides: TGTGCCAGCAGCCGAGACCCTCGGAGGGCCTACGAGCAGTACTTC. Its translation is CASSRDPRRAYEQYF.

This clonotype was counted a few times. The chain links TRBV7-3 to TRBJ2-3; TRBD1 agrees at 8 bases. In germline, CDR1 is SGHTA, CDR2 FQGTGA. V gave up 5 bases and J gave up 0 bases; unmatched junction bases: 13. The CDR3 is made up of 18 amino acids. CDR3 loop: CASSEPNTGGPSTDTQYF. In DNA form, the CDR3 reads TGTGCCAGCAGCGAGCCAAACACAGGGGGTCCTAGCACAGATACGCAGTATTTT.

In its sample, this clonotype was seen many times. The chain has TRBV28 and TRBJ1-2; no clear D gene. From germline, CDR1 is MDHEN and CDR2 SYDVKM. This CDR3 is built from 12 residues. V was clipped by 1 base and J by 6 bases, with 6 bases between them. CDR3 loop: CASSLSGNGYTF. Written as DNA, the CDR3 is TGTGCCAGCAGTTTATCTGGGAATGGCTACACCTTC.

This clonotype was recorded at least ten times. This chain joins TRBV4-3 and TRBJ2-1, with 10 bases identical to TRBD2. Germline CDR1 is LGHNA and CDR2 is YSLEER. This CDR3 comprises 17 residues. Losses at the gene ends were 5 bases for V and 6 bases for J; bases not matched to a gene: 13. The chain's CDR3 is CASSESGASGRFNEQFF. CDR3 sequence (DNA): TGCGCCAGCAGCGAATCTGGGGCTAGCGGGAGATTCAATGAGCAGTTCTTC.